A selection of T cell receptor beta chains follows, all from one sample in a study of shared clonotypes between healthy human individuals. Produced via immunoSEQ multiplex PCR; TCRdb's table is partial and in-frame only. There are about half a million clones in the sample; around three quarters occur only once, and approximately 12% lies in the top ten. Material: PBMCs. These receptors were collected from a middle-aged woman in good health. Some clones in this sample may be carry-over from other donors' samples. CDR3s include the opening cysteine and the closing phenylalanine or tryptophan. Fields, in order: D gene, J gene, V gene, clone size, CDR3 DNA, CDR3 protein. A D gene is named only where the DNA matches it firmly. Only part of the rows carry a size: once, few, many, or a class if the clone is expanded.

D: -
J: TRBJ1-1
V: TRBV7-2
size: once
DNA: TGTGCCAGCACCTTTTTCGGAGGGACCACTGAAGCTTTCTTT
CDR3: CASTFFGGTTEAFF

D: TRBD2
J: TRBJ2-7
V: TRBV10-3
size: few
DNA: TGTGCCATCTCCGAGCGGGAGGTGTACGAGCAGTACTTC
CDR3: CAISEREVYEQYF

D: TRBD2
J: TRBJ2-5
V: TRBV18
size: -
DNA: TGTGCCAGCTCACCAGGACTAGCGGGACAAGAGACCCAGTACTTC
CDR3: CASSPGLAGQETQYF

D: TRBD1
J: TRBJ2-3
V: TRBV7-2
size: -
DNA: TGTGCCAGCCGGGGACAGGGGAATACGCAGTATTTT
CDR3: CASRGQGNTQYF

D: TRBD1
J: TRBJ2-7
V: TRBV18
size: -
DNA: TGTGCCAGCTCCCCTGGACAGGGCTCGGGCTACGAGCAGTACTTC
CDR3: CASSPGQGSGYEQYF

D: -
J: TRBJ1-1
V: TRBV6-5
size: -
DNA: TGTGCCAGCAGTAACAACAGGGTGAACACTGAAGCTTTCTTT
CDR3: CASSNNRVNTEAFF

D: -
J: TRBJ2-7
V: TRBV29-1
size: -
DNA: TGCAGCGTTGCGACTTTCTCCTACGAGCAGTACTTC
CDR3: CSVATFSYEQYF

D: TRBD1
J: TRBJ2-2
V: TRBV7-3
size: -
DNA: TGTGCCAGCGGGGACAGGGGGCGCGGCGGGGAGCTGTTTTTT
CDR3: CASGDRGRGGELFF

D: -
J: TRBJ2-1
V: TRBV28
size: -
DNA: TGTGCCAGCAGTTTGTTATTTAGTGAGCAGTTCTTC
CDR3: CASSLLFSEQFF

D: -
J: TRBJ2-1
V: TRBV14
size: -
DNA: TGTGCCAGCAGCCAGAACCCCGCGGGGGAGCAGTTCTTC
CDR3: CASSQNPAGEQFF

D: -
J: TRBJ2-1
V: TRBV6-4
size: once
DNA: TGTGCCAGCAGCCCCACAGAATACAATGAGCAGTTCTTC
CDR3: CASSPTEYNEQFF

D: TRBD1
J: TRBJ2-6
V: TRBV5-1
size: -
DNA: TGCGCCAGCAGCTTGGCAGGACAGGGGGGTTTGGGCTCTGGGGCCAACGTCCTGACTTTC
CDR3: CASSLAGQGGLGSGANVLTF

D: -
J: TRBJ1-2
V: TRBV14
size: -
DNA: TGTGCCAGCAGGCCTGGGTATCGGGCTGGCTACACCTTC
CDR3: CASRPGYRAGYTF

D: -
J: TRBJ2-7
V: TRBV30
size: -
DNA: TGTGCCTGGGGTAGCGGCCGATACTCCTACGAGCAGTACTTC
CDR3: CAWGSGRYSYEQYF